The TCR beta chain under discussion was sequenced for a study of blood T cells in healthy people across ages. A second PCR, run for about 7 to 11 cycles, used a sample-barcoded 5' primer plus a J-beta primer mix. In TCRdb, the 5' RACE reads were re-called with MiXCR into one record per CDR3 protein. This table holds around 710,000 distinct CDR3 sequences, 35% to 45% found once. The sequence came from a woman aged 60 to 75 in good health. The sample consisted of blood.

The CDR3 region has the DNA TGCAGTGCTAGAGTTCCTGCTCATAGCGGGGGGGCTGGAGATACGCAGTATTTT. Its protein is CSARVPAHSGGAGDTQYF. The chain is built from TRBV20-1 and TRBJ2-3; 11 nucleotides match TRBD2. Unmatched junction bases numbered 14, after V lost 1 base and J lost 5 bases. The CDR3 is 18 residues long. Germline-derived CDR1 and CDR2 are DFQATT and SNEGSKA (reference sequence).